The 19 T cell receptor beta chains below all came from one sample that was sequenced in a study of identical twins listed by TCRdb under 2016. Receptors were amplified or captured by 5' RACE. Sequencer: Illumina HiSeq 2000. TCRdb reran the public reads through fastp at Q25 and MiXCR, keeping productive beta chains. CDR3 protein duplicates are merged, each entry listing the most common genes and DNA. For this sample there are more than 600,000 distinct CDR3 sequences; roughly 18% appear just once. 10% to 15% of the sample is taken by the ten largest. These data were likewise used in another study, on T cells expressing NK-cell markers.

The sample comprised PBMCs. These receptors all come from a woman younger than 30 in good health.

The chain joins TRBV6-1 to TRBJ1-2; D unresolved. The germline V gene encodes CDR1 MNHNS and CDR2 SASEGT. V was clipped by 5 bases and J by 4 bases, with 17 bases between them. The length of the CDR3 is 15 residues. In DNA form, the CDR3 reads TGTGCCAGCAGTCCCCGTCGAGCCATTCTCTATGGCTACACCTTC. Translated, it gives CASSPRRAILYGYTF.

This clonotype has a handful of counts. V and J are TRBV29-1 and TRBJ2-7; 8 bases agree with TRBD2. The CDR3 has 13 residues. Germline V gene sequence: CDR1 SQVTM, CDR2 ANQGSEA. Unmatched junction bases numbered 5, after V lost 6 bases and J lost 1 base. CDR3 loop: CSVSGGRSYEQYF. For the CDR3, the DNA is TGCAGCGTCAGCGGGGGCCGGTCCTACGAGCAGTACTTC.

This clonotype was seen more than once but under ten times. V and J are TRBV20-1 and TRBJ2-1; TRBD1 matches at 9 bases. This CDR3 has 14 amino acids. The ends lost 3 bases at V and 5 bases at J; junction bases unmatched: 5. CDR1 is DFQATT, CDR2 SNEGSKA, per germline (reference sequence). The DNA of the CDR3 is TGCAGTGCTAGCCACAGGGGGCGCAACAATGAGCAGTTCTTC. This translates into CSASHRGRNNEQFF.

The chain joins TRBV6-1 to TRBJ1-6, with D unclear. This CDR3 spans 17 amino acids. The V and J ends lost 5 bases and 5 bases respectively, with 19 bases between them. Germline loops: CDR1 MNHNS, CDR2 SASEGT. In nucleotides, the CDR3 is TGTGCCAGCAGTCAGACCCGGGCCAGTGCGGATAATTCACCCCTCCACTTT. This sequence encodes CASSQTRASADNSPLHF.

The chain is built from TRBV4-3 and TRBJ2-1; D may be TRBD1 (5 bases). CDR1 is LGHNA, CDR2 YSLEER, per germline. Trimming took off 0 bases at V and 9 bases at J, with 12 bases between the two ends. This CDR3 region has 14 residues. CDR3 residues: CASSQEQGRSEQFF. CDR3 nucleotides: TGCGCCAGCAGCCAAGAGCAGGGTCGGAGTGAGCAGTTCTTC.

The rearrangement uses TRBV10-3 and TRBJ1-1; D perhaps matches TRBD1 (6 bases). This CDR3 region has 14 residues. Trimming took off 9 bases at V and 5 bases at J, with 19 bases between the two ends. The germline gives CDR1 ENHRY, CDR2 SYGVKD. The CDR3 protein is CAIASGGGVTEAFF. CDR3 in DNA: TGTGCCATAGCTTCCGGAGGGGGGGTTACTGAAGCTTTCTTT.

The table lists this clonotype with many counts. The rearrangement joins TRBV11-2 to TRBJ2-5; 11 bases are a match to TRBD2. V was pared by 1 base and J by 6 bases, with 7 bases of the junction left unmatched. The CDR3 totals 16 residues. Looked up from germline, CDR1 is SGHAT and CDR2 is FQNNGV. For the CDR3, the DNA is TGTGCCAGCAGCTTAGTGGCTAGCGGGAGGTCAAAGACCCAGTACTTC. Protein product: CASSLVASGRSKTQYF.

This clonotype has at least ten counts. The chain uses TRBV7-2 and TRBJ2-3; D gene ambiguous. The CDR3 loop spans 12 amino acids. Trimming cost V 10 bases and J 4 bases, with 12 bases left between them. Germline V lookup: CDR1 SGHTA, CDR2 FQGNSA. For the CDR3, the DNA is TGTGCCATCAGAGGTTTCGCAGATACGCAGTATTTT. Translation gives CAIRGFADTQYF.

Only a few counts were recorded for this clonotype. The gene calls are TRBV7-2 and TRBJ2-1; tentative D call: TRBD2 (6 bases). V was clipped by 1 base and J by 8 bases, with 9 bases between them. Germline V gives CDR1 SGHTA, CDR2 FQGNSA. This CDR3 region has 13 residues. The DNA for the CDR3 is TGTGCCAGCAGCTTAGTTTCTAGCGATGAGCAGTTCTTC. Amino acid sequence: CASSLVSSDEQFF. The variable domain in full, with the rest retrieved from reference TRBV7-2 and TRBJ2-1, is GAGVSQSPSNKVTEKGKDVELRCDPISGHTALYWYRQSLGQGLEFLIYFQGNSAPDKSGLPSDRFSAERTGGSVSTLTIQRTQQEDSAVYLCASSLVSSDEQFFGPGTRLTVL.

The chain joins TRBV6-5 to TRBJ1-5; D is ambiguous. The CDR3 runs 16 residues. The V and J ends lost 0 bases and 6 bases respectively, with 15 bases between them. Germline V gene data show CDR1 as MNHEY and CDR2 as SVGAGI. The CDR3 nucleotides are TGTGCCAGCAGTTACTCGAAACAGTCAGGTTTTCAGCCCCAGCATTTT. It is translated as CASSYSKQSGFQPQHF.

This clonotype was observed many times. The rearrangement joins TRBV4-2 to TRBJ1-2, with unresolved D. The CDR3 has 15 residues. Per the germline V gene, CDR1 is LGHNA and CDR2 is YNFKEQ. Deletions cut 3 bases from V and 2 bases from J, with 13 bases between. The CDR3 coding sequence is TGTGCCAGCAGCCAGGCGACACCTACCAACTATGGCTACACCTTC. The encoded protein is CASSQATPTNYGYTF.

The chain carries TRBV6-1 and TRBJ2-7; TRBD2 might be the D (6 bases). Per the germline V gene, CDR1 is MNHNS and CDR2 is SASEGT. V gave up 2 bases and J gave up 7 bases, with 18 bases separating them. The CDR3 runs to 15 residues. CDR3 region: CASSESGGAAEEQYF. Here the CDR3 DNA reads TGTGCCAGCAGTGAAAGTGGCGGGGCGGCGGAAGAGCAGTACTTC.

V and J are TRBV5-1 and TRBJ1-4, with unresolved D. Trimming stripped 3 bases from V and 5 bases from J, with 5 bases between. The CDR3 loop spans 12 amino acids. Germline V CDR1 and CDR2: SGHRS, YFSETQ. This chain's CDR3 is CASSSPNEKLFF. The CDR3, as DNA: TGCGCCAGCAGCTCGCCCAATGAAAAACTGTTTTTT.

The V and J genes are TRBV10-3 and TRBJ2-7; TRBD2 aligns across 13 bases. The germline V gene encodes CDR1 ENHRY and CDR2 SYGVKD. Unmatched junction bases numbered 9, after V lost 6 bases and J lost 7 bases. The CDR3 runs 15 residues. The CDR3 bases are TGTGCCATCAGGGAAAGGACTAGCGGGAGCGGGGAGCAGTACTTC. Protein product: CAIRERTSGSGEQYF.

This clonotype was detected a few times. The gene calls are TRBV19 and TRBJ1-2, with 7 bases lining up with TRBD1. V lost 5 bases to trimming and J lost 8 bases; unmatched junction nucleotides: 8. Per germline, CDR1 LNHDA and CDR2 SQIVND (reference sequence). This CDR3 spans 13 amino acids. CDR3 region: CASSGGQRRGYTF. CDR3 bases: TGTGCCAGTAGTGGGGGACAGCGGCGGGGCTACACCTTC.

This sequence joins TRBV11-2 and TRBJ2-7; D is perhaps TRBD1 (6 bases). This CDR3 spans 19 amino acids. With 1 base removed from V and 5 bases from J, the gap between germline ends came to 27 bases. Germline CDR1 reads SGHAT; CDR2 reads FQNNGV. The CDR3 DNA sequence: TGTGCCAGCAGCTTAGGAGGGATGGACAGCCATGCGGTAGTAGACGAGCAGTACTTC. Protein product: CASSLGGMDSHAVVDEQYF.

This clonotype has a handful of counts. CDR3 DNA: TGTGCCAGCAGTTTCGGACAGGGGGCGGTGTACGAGCAGTACTTC. This encodes CASSFGQGAVYEQYF. V is TRBV6-5 and J is TRBJ2-7; 11 bases map to TRBD1. J lost 4 bases, V lost 4 bases, and 6 bases had no gene match. CDR3 size: 15 residues. Germline CDR1 and CDR2: MNHEY and SVGAGI.

The chain joins TRBV7-2 to TRBJ1-1; D is ambiguous. Germline values: CDR1 SGHTA, CDR2 FQGNSA. The CDR3 spans 16 residues. Trimming left V 2 bases short and J 0 bases short, with 13 bases between. In nucleotides, the CDR3 is TGTGCCAGCAGCTTAACTTTACCGGCCATGAACACTGAAGCTTTCTTT. Translated: CASSLTLPAMNTEAFF.

This clonotype was recorded a few times. V and J are TRBV29-1 and TRBJ2-7; 11 bases map to TRBD2. Germline V gene data show CDR1 as SQVTM and CDR2 as ANQGSEA. The CDR3 loop spans 13 amino acids. Trimming at V came to 8 bases and at J to 6 bases, leaving 9 bases not matched to a gene. CDR3 region: CSTSLAGVSEQYF. The CDR3 nucleotides are TGCAGCACTTCACTAGCGGGAGTAAGCGAGCAGTACTTC.